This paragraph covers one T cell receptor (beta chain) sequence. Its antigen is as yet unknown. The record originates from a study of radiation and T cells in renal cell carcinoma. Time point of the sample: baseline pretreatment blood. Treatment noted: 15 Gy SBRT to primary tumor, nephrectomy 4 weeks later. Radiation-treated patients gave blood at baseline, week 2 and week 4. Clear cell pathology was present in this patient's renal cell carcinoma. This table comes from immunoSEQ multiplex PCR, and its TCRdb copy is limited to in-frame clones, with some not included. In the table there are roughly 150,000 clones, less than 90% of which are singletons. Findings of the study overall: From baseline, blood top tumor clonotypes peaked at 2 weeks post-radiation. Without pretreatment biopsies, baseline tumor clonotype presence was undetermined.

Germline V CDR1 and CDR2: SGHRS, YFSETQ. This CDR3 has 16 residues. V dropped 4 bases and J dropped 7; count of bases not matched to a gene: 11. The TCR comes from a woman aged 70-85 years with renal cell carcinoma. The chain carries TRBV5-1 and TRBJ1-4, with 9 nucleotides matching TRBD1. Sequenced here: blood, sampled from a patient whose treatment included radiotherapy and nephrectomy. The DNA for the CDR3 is TGCGCCAGCAGCCTGTCCGGGACAGGGTTTTTTGAAAAACTGTTTTTT. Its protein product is CASSLSGTGFFEKLFF.